The 21 T cell receptor beta chains below come from one sample, sequenced in a study of Graves' ophthalmopathy and Graves' hyperthyroidism (dated by TCRdb to 2016 to 2019). The instrument was an Illumina HiSeq 2000. For repertoire sequencing, the TCR beta CDR3 regions were amplified from RNA transcripts. The first round was an RT-PCR using HTBI primers with the Qiagen OneStep RT-PCR kit, and this first round was followed by a second-round multiplex PCR, then size selection and purification. Starting from the raw public reads, TCRdb applied fastp trimming at Q25, assembled clones with MiXCR and retained in-frame beta chains. Duplicate CDR3 protein sequences are folded into a single record with the most common DNA and genes. In this sample the table shows around 1.1 million distinct CDR3 sequences, roughly 35% of which occur a single time. Around 10% of the sample rests with the top ten. Sequencing was performed on peripheral blood or thyroid tissue (not recorded which). These receptors were collected from an adult man with Graves' hyperthyroidism.

This clonotype was observed at least ten times. The rearrangement joins TRBV29-1 to TRBJ2-5; D unresolved. The CDR3 contains 12 residues. The V gene's germline CDR1 is SQVTM and CDR2 ANQGSEA. Trimming pared 1 base from V and 1 base from J, leaving 4 bases between. In DNA, the CDR3 is TGCAGCGTTGAAGTTGGCCAAGAGACCCAGTACTTC. Translating gives CSVEVGQETQYF.

This clonotype showed up many times. The chain employs TRBV7-2 and TRBJ2-5; 9 bases fit TRBD2. This CDR3 has 14 amino acids. Germline V gene data show CDR1 as SGHTA and CDR2 as FQGNSA. After removal of 2 bases from V and 13 bases from J, the junction contained 11 bases not matched to a gene. The CDR3 region is CASSLLSRGGEMYF. CDR3 DNA sequence: TGTGCCAGCAGCTTACTCTCGCGGGGGGGAGAAATGTACTTC.

There are many counts of this clonotype. The chain carries TRBV4-3 and TRBJ1-2; maybe TRBD1 (5 bases). CDR3 length: 14 residues. The V gene's germline CDR1 is LGHNA and CDR2 YSLEER. Deletions cut 1 base from V and 4 bases from J, with 10 bases between. The CDR3 coding sequence is TGCGCCAGCAGCCAAGTCGCAGGGAGCTATGGCTACACCTTC. This codes for CASSQVAGSYGYTF.

The chain links TRBV5-1 to TRBJ1-2; 11 bases agree with TRBD1. The V and J ends lost 4 bases and 8 bases, in that order; junction bases with no gene match: 10. CDR1 and CDR2 from the germline V gene are SGHRS and YFSETQ. This CDR3 comprises 15 residues. CDR3 in DNA: TGCGCCAGCAGCACGGGGGACAGGGGGGGATCAGGCTACACCTTC. It encodes CASSTGDRGGSGYTF.

In its sample, this clonotype was seen many times. The chain combines TRBV5-4 with TRBJ1-4; TRBD1 agrees at 10 bases. V dropped 1 base and J dropped 5; count of bases not matched to a gene: 2. There are 15 residues in the CDR3. CDR1 and CDR2 (germline): SGHNT, YYREEE (reference sequence). The CDR3 DNA reads TGTGCCAGCAGCTTGATGGGACAGGGGAATGAAAAACTGTTTTTT. This codes for CASSLMGQGNEKLFF.

The gene calls are TRBV7-9 and TRBJ1-1; D is perhaps TRBD1 (5 bases). Looked up from germline, CDR1 is SEHNR and CDR2 is FQNEAQ (reference sequence). V was clipped by 5 bases and J by 3 bases, with 16 bases between them. The CDR3 contains 15 residues. The CDR3 coding sequence is TGTGCCAGCAGCCCCCGCGAGGGACGGTACACTGAAGCTTTCTTT. It is translated as CASSPREGRYTEAFF.

The chain carries TRBV6-5 and TRBJ2-2; possible D gene TRBD1, 5 bases. Per germline, CDR1 MNHEY and CDR2 SVGAGI. Trimming pared 6 bases from V and 6 bases from J, leaving 14 bases between. The length of the CDR3 is 14 residues. CDR3 amino acids: CASRSGPSAGELFF. CDR3 in DNA: TGTGCCAGCAGGTCAGGGCCGTCAGCCGGGGAGCTGTTTTTT.

There are a few counts of this clonotype. The CDR3 loop is CASSDIIYKNYEQYF. CDR3 DNA: TGTGCCAGCAGTGACATAATTTACAAGAACTACGAGCAGTACTTC. This chain joins TRBV2 and TRBJ2-7, with D uncertain. CDR3 length equals 15 residues. The V and J ends lost 3 bases and 3 bases respectively, with 15 bases between them. Germline V gene lookup returns CDR1 SNHLY and CDR2 FYNNEI.

Only a few counts were recorded for this clonotype. V usage is TRBV19 and J usage is TRBJ1-4; 7 bases agree with TRBD1. J was trimmed by 6 bases and V by 4 bases; bases with no gene match: 8. From germline, CDR1 is LNHDA and CDR2 SQIVND (reference sequence). The CDR3 runs 15 residues. The CDR3 here is CASSNPGGGDEKLFF. The CDR3 region has the DNA TGTGCCAGTAGTAATCCAGGGGGAGGTGATGAAAAACTGTTTTTT.

The chain is built from TRBV12-3 or TRBV12-4 and TRBJ2-2; TRBD2 matches 7 bases. The CDR3 is 15 amino acids. Losses at the gene ends were 5 bases for V and 2 bases for J; bases not matched to a gene: 5. The CDR3 coding sequence is TGTGCCAGCAGTCGACCTAGCGGTAACACCGGGGAGCTGTTTTTT. As protein: CASSRPSGNTGELFF.

On this clonotype: Since no conserved phenylalanine or tryptophan closes the CDR3, a read error is the likely cause. The limits of the CDR3 on the DNA are not certain, so only TCRdb's listed CDR3 is given. The gene calls are TRBV19 and TRBJ2-6; the DNA was not compared with TRBD1, the D call given in the table. With termini counted, the CDR3 has 10 amino acids. Germline V lookup: CDR1 LNHDA, CDR2 SQIVND (reference sequence). The chain's CDR3 is CASSRDRGLV.

In this sample, this clonotype turned up a few times. This chain uses TRBV5-4 with TRBJ2-7; 9 bases align to TRBD2. CDR1 is SGHNT, CDR2 YYREEE, per germline (reference sequence). J was trimmed by 5 bases and V by 4 bases; bases with no gene match: 7. This CDR3 is built from 14 residues. The CDR3 DNA reads TGTGCCAGCAGCGCCTATGCGGGGGGGAACGAGCAGTACTTC. Protein sequence: CASSAYAGGNEQYF.

DNA of the CDR3: TGTGCCAGCAGCCTGGGGCCACCTGGGCTCGAGCAGTACTTC. Translation: CASSLGPPGLEQYF. The rearrangement joins TRBV11-1 to TRBJ2-7; D may be TRBD1 (5 bases). Trimming pared 5 bases from V and 6 bases from J, leaving 17 bases between. Germline V gives CDR1 SGHAT, CDR2 FQDESV (reference sequence). The length of the CDR3 is 14 residues.

The chain links TRBV5-1 to TRBJ2-2, with D perhaps matching TRBD2 (5 bases). Trimming left V 5 bases short and J 1 base short, with 18 bases between. The germline V gene encodes CDR1 SGHRS and CDR2 YFSETQ. CDR3 length: 17 amino acids. The CDR3 DNA is TGCGCCAGCAGTTTTTTTTCGGGGATGTGGAACACCGGGGAGCTGTTTTTT. This sequence encodes CASSFFSGMWNTGELFF.

The V call is TRBV7-2, the J call TRBJ1-2; TRBD1 agrees at 11 bases. CDR1 is SGHTA and CDR2 is FQGNSA in the germline V gene. V lost 5 bases and J lost 3; bases outside the gene matches: 5. The CDR3 consists of 15 residues. CDR3 region: CASSPGQGEHYGYTF. As DNA, the CDR3 is TGTGCCAGCAGCCCGGGACAGGGGGAACACTATGGCTACACCTTC.

This clonotype was observed a handful of times. This rearrangement joins TRBV2 to TRBJ2-6; perhaps TRBD2 as D (5 bases). CDR1 and CDR2 from the germline V gene are SNHLY and FYNNEI. The CDR3 length is 18 residues. With 5 bases removed from V and 0 bases from J, the gap between germline ends came to 17 bases. The CDR3 loop is CASSYTGVSSSGANVLTF. The CDR3 DNA follows: TGTGCCAGCAGTTATACCGGGGTTTCAAGCTCTGGGGCCAACGTCCTGACTTTC. Full variable domain (missing parts from reference TRBV2 and TRBJ2-6): EPEVTQTPSHQVTQMGQEVILRCVPISNHLYFYWYRQILGQKVEFLVSFYNNEISEKSEIFDDQFSVERPDGSNFTLKIRSTKLEDSAMYFCASSYTGVSSSGANVLTFGAGSRLTVL.

This CDR3 is CASSLEGGSYVLTF. The CDR3 DNA follows: TGTGCCAGCAGCTTAGAGGGCGGGAGCTACGTCCTGACTTTC. The chain couples TRBV7-6 to TRBJ2-6; 7 bases fit TRBD2. CDR1 and CDR2 (germline): SGHVS, FNYEAQ. Trimming at V came to 1 base and at J to 11 bases, leaving 5 bases not matched to a gene. The CDR3 totals 14 residues.

This clonotype came up many times. This chain links TRBV20-1 with TRBJ2-7; the D gene is possibly TRBD1 (6 bases). This CDR3 is 12 amino acids long. The germline CDR1 and CDR2 sequences are DFQATT and SNEGSKA (reference sequence). The V and J ends lost 5 bases and 4 bases respectively, with 12 bases between them. CDR3 amino acids: CSAPDRLYEQYF. CDR3 coding DNA: TGCAGTGCTCCGGACAGACTGTACGAGCAGTACTTC.

This clonotype was seen a few times. The chain uses TRBV9 and TRBJ2-7, with a weak D call TRBD2 (6 bases). The CDR3 totals 16 residues. Deletions cut 0 bases from V and 5 bases from J, with 18 bases between. The germline CDR1 and CDR2 sequences are SGDLS and YYNGEE. CDR3 sequence (DNA): TGTGCCAGCAGCGTAGCTGAGCGGGCCGGAGTTCACGAGCAGTACTTC. Translating gives CASSVAERAGVHEQYF.

The CDR3 spells CASRYRDYSSSGANVLTF. As DNA, the CDR3 is TGTGCCAGCAGATACAGGGATTACAGCTCTTCTGGGGCCAACGTCCTGACTTTC. The chain combines TRBV7-9 with TRBJ2-6; D may be TRBD1 (6 bases). V gave up 6 bases and J gave up 1 base, with 19 bases separating them. This CDR3 has 18 amino acids. Per the germline V gene, CDR1 is SEHNR and CDR2 is FQNEAQ (reference sequence).

This clonotype was recorded many times. The rearrangement joins TRBV12-3 or TRBV12-4 to TRBJ1-5; D ambiguous. The CDR3 totals 11 residues. Trimming removed 6 bases from V and 9 bases from J, with 9 bases in between. The CDR3 reads CASSSEGPQHF. The CDR3 DNA sequence: TGTGCCAGCAGCTCCGAGGGGCCCCAGCATTTT.